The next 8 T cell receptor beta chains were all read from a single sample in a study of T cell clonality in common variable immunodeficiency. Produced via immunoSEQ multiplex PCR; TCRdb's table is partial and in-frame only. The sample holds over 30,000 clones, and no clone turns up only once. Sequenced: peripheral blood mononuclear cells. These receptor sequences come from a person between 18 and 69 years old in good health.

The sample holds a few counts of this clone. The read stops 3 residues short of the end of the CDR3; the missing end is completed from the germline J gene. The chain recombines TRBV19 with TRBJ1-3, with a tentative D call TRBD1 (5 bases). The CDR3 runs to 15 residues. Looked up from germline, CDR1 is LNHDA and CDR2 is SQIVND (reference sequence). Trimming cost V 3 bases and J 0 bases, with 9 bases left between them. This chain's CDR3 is CASSIGRDSGNTIYF. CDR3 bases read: TGTGCCAGTAGTATTGGCAGGGACTCTGGAAACACC.

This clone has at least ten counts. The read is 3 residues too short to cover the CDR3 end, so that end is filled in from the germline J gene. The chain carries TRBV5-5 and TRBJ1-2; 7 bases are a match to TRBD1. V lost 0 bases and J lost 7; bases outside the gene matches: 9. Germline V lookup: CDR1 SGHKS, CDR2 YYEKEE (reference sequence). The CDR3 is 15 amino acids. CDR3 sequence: CASSLVVPTGSGYTF. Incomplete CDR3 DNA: TGTGCCAGCAGCTTGGTCGTCCCGACAGGGAGTGGC.

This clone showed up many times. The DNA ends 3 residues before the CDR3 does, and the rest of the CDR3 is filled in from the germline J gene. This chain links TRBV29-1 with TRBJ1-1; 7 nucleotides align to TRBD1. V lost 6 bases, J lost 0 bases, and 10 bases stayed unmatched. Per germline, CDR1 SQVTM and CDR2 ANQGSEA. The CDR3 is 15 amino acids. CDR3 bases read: TGCAGCGTCCAACCTGACAGGGTGATGAACACTGAA. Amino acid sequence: CSVQPDRVMNTE. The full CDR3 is CSVQPDRVMNTEAFF.

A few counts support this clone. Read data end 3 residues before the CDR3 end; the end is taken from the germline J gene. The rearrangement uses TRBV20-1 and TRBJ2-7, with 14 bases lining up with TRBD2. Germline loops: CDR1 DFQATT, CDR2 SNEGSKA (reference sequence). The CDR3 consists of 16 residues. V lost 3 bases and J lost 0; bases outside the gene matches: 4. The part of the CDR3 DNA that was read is TGCAGTGCTAGGACTAGCGGGAGGGATCTCTCCTACGAG. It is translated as CSARTSGRDLSYE. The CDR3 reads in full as CSARTSGRDLSYEQYF.

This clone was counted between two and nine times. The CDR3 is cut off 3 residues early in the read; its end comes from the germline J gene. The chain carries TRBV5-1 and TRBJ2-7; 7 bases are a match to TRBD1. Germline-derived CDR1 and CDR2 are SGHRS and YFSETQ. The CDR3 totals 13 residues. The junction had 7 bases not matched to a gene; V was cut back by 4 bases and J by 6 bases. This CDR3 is CASSTFRGSEQYF. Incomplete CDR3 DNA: TGCGCCAGCAGCACATTCAGGGGGTCCGAG.

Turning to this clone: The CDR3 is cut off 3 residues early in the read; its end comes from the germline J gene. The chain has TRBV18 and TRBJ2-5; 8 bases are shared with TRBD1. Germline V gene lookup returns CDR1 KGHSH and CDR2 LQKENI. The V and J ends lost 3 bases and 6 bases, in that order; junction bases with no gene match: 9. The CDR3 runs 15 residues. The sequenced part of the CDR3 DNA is TGTGCCAGCTCACCGGAGGCAGGGGGCGGGAAGACC. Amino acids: CASSPEAGGGKT. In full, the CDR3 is CASSPEAGGGKTQYF.

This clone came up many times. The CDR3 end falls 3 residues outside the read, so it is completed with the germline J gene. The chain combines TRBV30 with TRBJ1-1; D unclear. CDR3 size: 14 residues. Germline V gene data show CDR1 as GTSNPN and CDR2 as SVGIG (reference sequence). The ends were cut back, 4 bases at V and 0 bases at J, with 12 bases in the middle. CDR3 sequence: CAWISGFLNTEAFF. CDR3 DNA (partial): TGTGCCTGGATTTCAGGCTTCCTGAACACTGAA. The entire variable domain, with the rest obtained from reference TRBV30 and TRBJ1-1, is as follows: SQTIHQWPATLVQPVGSPLSLECTVEGTSNPNLYWYRQAAGRGLQLLFYSVGIGQISSEVPQNLSASRPQDRQFILSSKKLLLSDSGFYLCAWISGFLNTEAFFGQGTRLTVV.

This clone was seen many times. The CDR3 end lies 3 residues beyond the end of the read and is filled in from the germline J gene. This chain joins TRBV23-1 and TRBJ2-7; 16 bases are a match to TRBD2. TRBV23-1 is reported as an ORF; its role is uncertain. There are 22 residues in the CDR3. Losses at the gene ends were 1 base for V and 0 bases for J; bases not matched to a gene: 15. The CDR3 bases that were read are TGCGCCAGCAGTCAATGTCAACCTCCCAGGGGACTAGCGGGAGGGGACTCCTACGAG. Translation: CASSQCQPPRGLAGGDSYE. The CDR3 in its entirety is CASSQCQPPRGLAGGDSYEQYF.